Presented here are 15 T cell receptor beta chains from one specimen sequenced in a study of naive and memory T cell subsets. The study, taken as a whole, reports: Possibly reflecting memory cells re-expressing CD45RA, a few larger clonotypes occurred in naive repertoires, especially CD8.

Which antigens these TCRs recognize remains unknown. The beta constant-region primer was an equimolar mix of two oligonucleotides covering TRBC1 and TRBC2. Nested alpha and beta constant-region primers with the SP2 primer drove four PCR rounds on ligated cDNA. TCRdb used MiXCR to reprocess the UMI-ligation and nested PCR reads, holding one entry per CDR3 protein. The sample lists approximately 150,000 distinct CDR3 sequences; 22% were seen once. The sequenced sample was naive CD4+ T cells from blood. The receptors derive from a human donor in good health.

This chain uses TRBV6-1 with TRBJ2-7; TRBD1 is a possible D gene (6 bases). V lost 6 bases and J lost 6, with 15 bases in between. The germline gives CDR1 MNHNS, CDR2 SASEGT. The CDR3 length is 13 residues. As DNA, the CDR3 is TGTGCCAGCAGACCCAACAGGGAAGGCGAGCAGTACTTC. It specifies CASRPNREGEQYF.

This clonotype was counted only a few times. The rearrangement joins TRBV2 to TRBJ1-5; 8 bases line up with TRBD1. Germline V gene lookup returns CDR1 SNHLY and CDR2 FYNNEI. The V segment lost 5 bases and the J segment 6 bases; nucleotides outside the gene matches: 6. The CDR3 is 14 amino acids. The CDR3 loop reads CASSRQGRGQPQHF. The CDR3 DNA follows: TGTGCCAGCAGTCGACAGGGGAGAGGTCAGCCCCAGCATTTT.

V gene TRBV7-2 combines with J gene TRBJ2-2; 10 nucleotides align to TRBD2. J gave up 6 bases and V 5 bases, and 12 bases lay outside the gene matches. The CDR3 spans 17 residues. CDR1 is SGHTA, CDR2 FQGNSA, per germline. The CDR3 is CASSPDSSSGSSGELFF. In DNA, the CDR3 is TGTGCCAGCAGCCCGGACAGCTCTAGCGGGAGTTCCGGGGAGCTGTTTTTT.

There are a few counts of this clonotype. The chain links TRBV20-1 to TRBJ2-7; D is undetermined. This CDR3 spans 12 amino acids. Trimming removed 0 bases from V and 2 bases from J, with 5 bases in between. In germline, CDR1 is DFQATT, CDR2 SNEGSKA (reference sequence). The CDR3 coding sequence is TGCAGTGCTAGAGATGAGACCTACGAGCAGTACTTC. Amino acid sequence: CSARDETYEQYF.

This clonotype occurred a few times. The CDR3 bases are TGCAGTGCCACACTAGCGGGAGCAGATACGCAGTATTTT. It encodes CSATLAGADTQYF. This chain links TRBV20-1 with TRBJ2-3; 11 nucleotides line up with TRBD2. Germline CDR1 DFQATT, CDR2 SNEGSKA (reference sequence). The junction had 3 bases not matched to a gene; V was cut back by 6 bases and J by 4 bases. CDR3 length: 13 residues.

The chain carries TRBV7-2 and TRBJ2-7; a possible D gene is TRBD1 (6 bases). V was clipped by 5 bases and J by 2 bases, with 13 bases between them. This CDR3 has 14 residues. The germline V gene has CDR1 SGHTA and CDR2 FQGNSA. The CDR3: CASSLDRPAYEQYF. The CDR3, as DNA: TGTGCCAGCAGCCTTGACAGGCCGGCCTACGAGCAGTACTTC.

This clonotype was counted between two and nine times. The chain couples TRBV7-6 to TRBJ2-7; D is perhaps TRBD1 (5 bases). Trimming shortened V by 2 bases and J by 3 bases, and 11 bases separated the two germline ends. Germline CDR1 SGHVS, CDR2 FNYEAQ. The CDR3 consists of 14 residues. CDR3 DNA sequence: TGTGCCAGCAGCTTAAGCGCAGGGATCTACGAGCAGTACTTC. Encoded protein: CASSLSAGIYEQYF.

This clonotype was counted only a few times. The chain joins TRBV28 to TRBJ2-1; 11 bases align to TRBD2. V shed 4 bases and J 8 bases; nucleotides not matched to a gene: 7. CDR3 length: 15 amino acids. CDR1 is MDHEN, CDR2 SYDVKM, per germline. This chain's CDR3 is CASSSTTSGKDEQFF. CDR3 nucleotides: TGTGCCAGCAGTTCCACGACTAGCGGGAAGGATGAGCAGTTCTTC.

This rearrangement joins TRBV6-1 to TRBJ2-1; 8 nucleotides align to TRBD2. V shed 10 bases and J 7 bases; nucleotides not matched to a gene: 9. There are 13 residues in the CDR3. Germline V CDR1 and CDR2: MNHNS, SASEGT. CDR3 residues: CANRTPGGNEQFF. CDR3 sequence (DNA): TGTGCCAACAGAACCCCGGGGGGGAATGAGCAGTTCTTC.

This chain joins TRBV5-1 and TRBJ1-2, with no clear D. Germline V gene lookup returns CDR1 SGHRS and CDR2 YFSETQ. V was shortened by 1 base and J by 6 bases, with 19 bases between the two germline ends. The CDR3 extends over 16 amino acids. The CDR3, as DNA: TGCGCCAGCAGCTTGTTTCAGGATGCCTTTTTGGATGGCTACACCTTC. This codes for CASSLFQDAFLDGYTF.

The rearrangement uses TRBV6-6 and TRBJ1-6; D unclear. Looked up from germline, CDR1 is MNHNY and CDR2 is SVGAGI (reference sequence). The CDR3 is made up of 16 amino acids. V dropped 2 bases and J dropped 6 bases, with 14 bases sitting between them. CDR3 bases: TGTGCCAGCAGTTACGGGCGGGGTTTGGGTAATTCACCCCTCCACTTT. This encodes CASSYGRGLGNSPLHF.

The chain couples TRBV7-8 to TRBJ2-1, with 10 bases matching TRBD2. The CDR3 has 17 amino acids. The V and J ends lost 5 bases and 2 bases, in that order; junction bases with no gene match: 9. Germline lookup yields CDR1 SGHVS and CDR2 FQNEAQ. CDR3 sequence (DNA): TGTGCCAGCAGCCCCACCCGACTAGCGGGTGCCTACAATGAGCAGTTCTTC. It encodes CASSPTRLAGAYNEQFF.

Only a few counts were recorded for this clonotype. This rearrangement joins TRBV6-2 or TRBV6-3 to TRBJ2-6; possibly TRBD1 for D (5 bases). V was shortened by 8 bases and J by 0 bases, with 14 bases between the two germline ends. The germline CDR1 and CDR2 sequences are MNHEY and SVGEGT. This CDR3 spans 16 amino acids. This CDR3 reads CASSRQRDSGANVLTF. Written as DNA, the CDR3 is TGTGCCAGCTCTAGACAGAGAGACTCTGGGGCCAACGTCCTGACTTTC.

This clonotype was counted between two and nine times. DNA for the CDR3: TGTGCCAGCAGGATTGGGCTAGCGGGAGGGAGGACCGTCAATGAGCAGTTCTTC. This translates into CASRIGLAGGRTVNEQFF. The chain links TRBV3-1 to TRBJ2-1; TRBD2 aligns across 12 bases. Germline V gives CDR1 LGHDT, CDR2 YNNKEL (reference sequence). Losses at the gene ends were 6 bases for V and 6 bases for J; bases not matched to a gene: 15. CDR3 length: 18 residues.

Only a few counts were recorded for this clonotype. The CDR3 sequence is CSVDALAGTDGTDTQYF. In DNA form, the CDR3 reads TGCAGCGTTGATGCGCTAGCGGGCACCGATGGCACAGATACGCAGTATTTT. V is TRBV29-1 and J is TRBJ2-3, with 8 bases aligning to TRBD2. There are 17 residues in the CDR3. The V gene end was trimmed by 3 bases and the J gene end by 1 base; junction bases not matched to a gene: 12. CDR1 and CDR2 from the germline V gene are SQVTM and ANQGSEA.